This TCR beta chain comes out of a study of metastatic and nonmetastatic thyroid tumors. The J segment lost 2 bases and the V segment lost 1 base, leaving 7 bases of the junction unmatched. This CDR3 comprises 16 residues. The germline V gene has CDR1 SGHAT and CDR2 FQNNGV. Original processing notes: Clinicopathological groups differed in CDR3, with these differences serving to build a distant-metastasis classifier for papillary thyroid cancer. TCRdb re-analyzed the PCR reads using MiXCR. TCRdb, not the authors, supplied the V and J calls. In the table there are tens of thousands of clones, about 15% of which are singletons. Not a single patient had been given any form of treatment at any point before undergoing thyroid surgery.

This chain links TRBV11-2 with TRBJ2-7, with 8 nucleotides matching TRBD2. This clonotype was sampled from a female donor with papillary thyroid cancer or a benign thyroid nodule (not recorded which). Some clones in this sample may be carry-over from other donors' samples. Material for sequencing was blood. DNA of the CDR3: TGTGCCAGCAGCTTAGGGGTAGGGCGGGGGGCCTACGAGCAGTACTTC. Residues: CASSLGVGRGAYEQYF.